This TCR beta chain emerged from a study of siplizumab effects on memory and regulatory T cells. Sequenced by immunoSEQ multiplex PCR; TCRdb stores in-frame clones only, minus some. The repertoire holds 85,000 to 90,000 clones, with approximately 90% as singletons. A few counts support this clone. V lost 3 bases and J 4 bases, leaving 17 bases between the germline ends. The germline V gene has CDR1 SGHNT and CDR2 YYREEE (reference sequence). This CDR3 spans 16 amino acids. Sequencing was carried out using CD4+ T cells sorted from blood. The rearrangement joins TRBV5-4 to TRBJ1-3; D is ambiguous. This clonotype was obtained from a human donor in good health. CDR3 sequence (DNA): TGTGCCAGCAGCTACTTACGGACGGCTCCAGGAAACACCATATATTTT. Its protein product is CASSYLRTAPGNTIYF.